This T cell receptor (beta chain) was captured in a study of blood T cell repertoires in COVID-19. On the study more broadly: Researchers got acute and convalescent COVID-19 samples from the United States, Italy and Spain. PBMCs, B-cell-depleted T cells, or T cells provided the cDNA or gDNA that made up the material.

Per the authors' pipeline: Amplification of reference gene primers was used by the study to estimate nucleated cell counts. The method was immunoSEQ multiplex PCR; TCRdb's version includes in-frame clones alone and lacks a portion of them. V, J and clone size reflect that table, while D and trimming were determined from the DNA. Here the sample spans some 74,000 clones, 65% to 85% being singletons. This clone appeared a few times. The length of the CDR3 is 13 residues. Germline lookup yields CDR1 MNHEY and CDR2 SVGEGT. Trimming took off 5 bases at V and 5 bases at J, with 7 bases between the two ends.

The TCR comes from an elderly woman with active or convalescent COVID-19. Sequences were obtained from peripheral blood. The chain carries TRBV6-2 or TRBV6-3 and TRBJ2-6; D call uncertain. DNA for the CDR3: TGTGCCAGCAGTCCCGGTTGGGCCAACGTCCTGACTTTC. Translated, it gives CASSPGWANVLTF.